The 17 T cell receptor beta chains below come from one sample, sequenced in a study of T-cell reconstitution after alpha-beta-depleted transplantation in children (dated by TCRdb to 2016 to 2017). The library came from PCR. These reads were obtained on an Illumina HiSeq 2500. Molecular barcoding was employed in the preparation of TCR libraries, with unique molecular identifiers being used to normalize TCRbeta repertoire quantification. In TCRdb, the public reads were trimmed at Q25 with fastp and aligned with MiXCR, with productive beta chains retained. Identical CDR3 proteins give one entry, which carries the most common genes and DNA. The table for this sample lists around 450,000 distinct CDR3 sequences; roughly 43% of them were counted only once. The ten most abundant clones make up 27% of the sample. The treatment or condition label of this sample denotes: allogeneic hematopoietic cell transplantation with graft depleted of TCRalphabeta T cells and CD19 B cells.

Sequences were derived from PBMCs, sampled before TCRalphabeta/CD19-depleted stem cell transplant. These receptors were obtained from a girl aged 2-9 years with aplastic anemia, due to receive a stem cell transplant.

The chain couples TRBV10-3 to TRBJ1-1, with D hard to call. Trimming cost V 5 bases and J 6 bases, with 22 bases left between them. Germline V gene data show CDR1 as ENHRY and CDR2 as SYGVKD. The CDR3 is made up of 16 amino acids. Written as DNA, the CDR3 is TGTGCCATCAGTACATTGGAAGGTATGGGCCCCCCTGAAGCTTTCTTT. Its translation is CAISTLEGMGPPEAFF.

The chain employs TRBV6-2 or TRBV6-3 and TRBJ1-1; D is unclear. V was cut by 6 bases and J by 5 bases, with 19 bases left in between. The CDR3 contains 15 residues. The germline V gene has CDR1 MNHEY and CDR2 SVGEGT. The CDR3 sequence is CASSTPGRVWTEAFF. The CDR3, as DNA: TGTGCCAGCAGCACCCCCGGGCGGGTATGGACTGAAGCTTTCTTT.

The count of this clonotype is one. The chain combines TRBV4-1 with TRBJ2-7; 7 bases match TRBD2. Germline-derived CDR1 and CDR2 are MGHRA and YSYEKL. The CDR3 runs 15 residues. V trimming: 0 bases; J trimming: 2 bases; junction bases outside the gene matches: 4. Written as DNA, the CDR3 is TGCGCCAGCAGCCAAGAACCGGGAGGCCCCTACGAGCAGTACTTC. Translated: CASSQEPGGPYEQYF.

The CDR3 DNA reads TGTGCCAGCGTACTGGGGACAGGGGCCTCCAATCAGCCCCAGCATTTT. Translated, it gives CASVLGTGASNQPQHF. The rearrangement joins TRBV9 to TRBJ1-5; 10 positions agree with TRBD1. The CDR3 is made up of 16 amino acids. Germline V gene data show CDR1 as SGDLS and CDR2 as YYNGEE. Losses at the gene ends were 7 bases for V and 3 bases for J; bases not matched to a gene: 10.

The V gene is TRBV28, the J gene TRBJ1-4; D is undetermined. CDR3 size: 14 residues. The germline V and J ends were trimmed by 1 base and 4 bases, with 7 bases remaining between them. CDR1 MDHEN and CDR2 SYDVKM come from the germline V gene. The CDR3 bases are TGTGCCAGCAGTTTATTAGGGTATAATGAAAAACTGTTTTTT. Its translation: CASSLLGYNEKLFF.

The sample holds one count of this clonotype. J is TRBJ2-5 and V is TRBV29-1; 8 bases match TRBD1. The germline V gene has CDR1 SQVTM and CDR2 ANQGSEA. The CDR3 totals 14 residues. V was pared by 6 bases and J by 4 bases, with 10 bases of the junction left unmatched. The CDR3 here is CSVAHQGARETQYF. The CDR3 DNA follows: TGCAGCGTCGCGCATCAGGGGGCCCGAGAGACCCAGTACTTC.

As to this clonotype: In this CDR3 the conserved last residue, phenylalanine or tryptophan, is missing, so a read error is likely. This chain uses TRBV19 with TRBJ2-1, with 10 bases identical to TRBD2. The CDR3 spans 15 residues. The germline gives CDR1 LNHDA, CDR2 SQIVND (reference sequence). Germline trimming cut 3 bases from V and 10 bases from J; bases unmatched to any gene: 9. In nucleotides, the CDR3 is TGTGCCAGTAGTATCCTAGCGGGAGTCCAGGGCGAGCAGTTCCTC. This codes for CASSILAGVQGEQFL.

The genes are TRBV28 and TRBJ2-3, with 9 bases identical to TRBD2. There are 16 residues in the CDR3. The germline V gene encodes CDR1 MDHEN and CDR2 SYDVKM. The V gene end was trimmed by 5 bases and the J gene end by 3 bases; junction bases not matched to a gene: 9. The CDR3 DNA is TGTGCCAGCAGTGACGCCGGTACTAGCGGGACAGATACGCAGTATTTT. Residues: CASSDAGTSGTDTQYF.

Here the CDR3 reads CASSFRGAQETQYF. Written as DNA, the CDR3 is TGTGCCAGCAGTTTTAGGGGGGCTCAAGAGACCCAGTACTTC. The V and J genes are TRBV12-3 or TRBV12-4 and TRBJ2-5, with D perhaps matching TRBD1 or TRBD2 (6 bases each). The CDR3 extends over 14 amino acids. Trimming stripped 3 bases from V and 2 bases from J, with 10 bases between.

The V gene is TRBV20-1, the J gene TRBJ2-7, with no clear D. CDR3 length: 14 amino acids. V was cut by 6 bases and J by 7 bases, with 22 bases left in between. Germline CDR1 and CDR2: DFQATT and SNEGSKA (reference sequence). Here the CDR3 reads CSATRPGPAVEQYF. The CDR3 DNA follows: TGCAGTGCCACTCGGCCAGGTCCCGCCGTGGAGCAGTACTTC.

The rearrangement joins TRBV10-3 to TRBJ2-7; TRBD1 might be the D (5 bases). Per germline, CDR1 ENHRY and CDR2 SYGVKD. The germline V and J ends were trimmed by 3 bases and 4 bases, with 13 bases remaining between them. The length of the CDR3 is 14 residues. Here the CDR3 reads CAISDTGLAYEQYF. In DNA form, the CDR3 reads TGTGCCATCAGTGATACAGGTCTGGCTTACGAGCAGTACTTC.

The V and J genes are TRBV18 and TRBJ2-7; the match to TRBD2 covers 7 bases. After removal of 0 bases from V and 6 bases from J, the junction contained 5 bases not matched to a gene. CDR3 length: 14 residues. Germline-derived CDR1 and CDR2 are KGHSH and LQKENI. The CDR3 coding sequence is TGTGCCAGCTCACCACCCCAGGGAGGGATCGAGCAGTACTTC. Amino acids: CASSPPQGGIEQYF.

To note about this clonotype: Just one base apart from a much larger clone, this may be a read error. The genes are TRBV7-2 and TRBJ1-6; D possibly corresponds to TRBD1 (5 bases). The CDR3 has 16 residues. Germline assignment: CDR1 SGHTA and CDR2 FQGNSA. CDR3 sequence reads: CASSPSGRVPNSPLLF. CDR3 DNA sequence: TGTGCCAGCAGCCCCTCGGGCAGGGTTCCAAATTCACCCCTCCTCTTT.

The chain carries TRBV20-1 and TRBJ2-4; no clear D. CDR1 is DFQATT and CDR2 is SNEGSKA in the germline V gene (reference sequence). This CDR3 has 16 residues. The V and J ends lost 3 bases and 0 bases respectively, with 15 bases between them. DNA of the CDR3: TGCAGTGCTAGCCCTGGGCAGACACTAGCCAAAAACATTCAGTACTTC. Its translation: CSASPGQTLAKNIQYF.

The CDR3 DNA reads TGTGCCAGCAGTTTAAGGGATAACGGAAACATTCAGTACTTC. It yields the protein CASSLRDNGNIQYF. This chain joins TRBV12-3 or TRBV12-4 and TRBJ2-4; D is uncertain. The V gene lost 2 bases and the J gene lost 6 bases, with 11 bases spanning the gap. This CDR3 has 14 amino acids.

DNA of the CDR3: TGTGCCAGCTCACCCGGACTAGCGGGATTTCAGCAGTACTTC. Its protein is CASSPGLAGFQQYF. The chain employs TRBV18 and TRBJ2-7; 12 nucleotides line up with TRBD2. This CDR3 is built from 14 residues. CDR1 and CDR2 (germline): KGHSH, LQKENI. With V trimmed by 3 bases and J by 8 bases, 5 bases remained unmatched.

CDR3 region: CASSRLAGEGNEQFF. DNA for the CDR3: TGCGCCAGCAGCCGACTAGCGGGAGAAGGCAATGAGCAGTTCTTC. The chain combines TRBV5-1 with TRBJ2-1, with TRBD2 matching 12 bases. The V gene's germline CDR1 is SGHRS and CDR2 YFSETQ. This CDR3 is 15 amino acids long. J lost 6 bases, V lost 4 bases, and 5 bases had no gene match.